These 8 T cell receptor beta chains share one sample of origin, sequenced in a study of human CD8 memory T cell subsets. It was UMI-labeled 5' RACE by which the TCR beta libraries were made. TCRdb reworked the 5' RACE reads into one entry per CDR3 protein, no DNA. With 9,500 to 12,000 distinct CDR3 sequences in the sample, the ten largest clones hold roughly 22%. Sample: CD8+ stem-like memory T cells (TSCM and TCM) sorted from PBMCs. As for subset: stem-like memory CD8 T cells (TSTEM), CCR7+ PD-1- TIGIT-. The receptor set was obtained from a human donor in good health.

The rearrangement links TRBV15 to TRBJ1-1. Germline CDR1 reads LNHNV; CDR2 reads YYDKDF (reference sequence). The CDR3 covers 12 residues. CDR3 region: CATRFTNTEAFF.

The CDR3 spells CASSKREDDQPFF. The chain links TRBV6-4 to TRBJ2-1; TCRdb returns TRBD2, unconfirmable since there is no DNA. This CDR3 contains 13 residues. Germline CDR1 reads MRHNA; CDR2 reads SNTAGT.

The rearrangement joins TRBV27 to TRBJ2-7; TCRdb designates TRBD2, a call that cannot be tested without DNA. Germline CDR1 and CDR2: MNHEY and SMNVEV (reference sequence). CDR3 length equals 17 residues. The CDR3 sequence is CASSLGGLAGGSYEQYF.

The chain recombines TRBV15 with TRBJ1-4. CDR3 length: 15 amino acids. Per the germline V gene, CDR1 is LNHNV and CDR2 is YYDKDF (reference sequence). CDR3 region: CATSRPADLVEKLFF.

V gene TRBV7-9 combines with J gene TRBJ1-2; with no DNA, the TCRdb D assignment of TRBD1 cannot be verified. The CDR3 has 16 amino acids. Per the germline V gene, CDR1 is SEHNR and CDR2 is FQNEAQ (reference sequence). The CDR3 region is CASSLSGSTGNYGYTF.

The chain recombines TRBV20-1 with TRBJ2-2; TCRdb picks TRBD1, but there is no DNA to check that call. The CDR3 is made up of 16 amino acids. CDR1 is DFQATT, CDR2 SNEGSKA, per germline (reference sequence). CDR3 protein: CSASQAGVKDTGELFF.

This chain's CDR3 is CSVDFGTDYNTEAFF. The rearrangement joins TRBV29-1 to TRBJ1-1. The CDR3 loop spans 15 amino acids. The germline gives CDR1 SQVTM, CDR2 ANQGSEA. The full variable domain, in which reference TRBV29-1 and TRBJ1-1 provide the parts outside the CDR3, is SAVISQKPSRDICQRGTSLTIQCQVDSQVTMMFWYRQQPGQSLTLIATANQGSEATYESGFVIDKFPISRPNLTFSTLTVSNMSPEDSSIYLCSVDFGTDYNTEAFFGQGTRLTVV.

The chain links TRBV6-2 or TRBV6-3 to TRBJ1-5; TCRdb gives TRBD1 as the D gene, but with no DNA this cannot be confirmed. Germline V lookup: CDR1 MNHEY, CDR2 SVGEGT. There are 15 residues in the CDR3. CDR3: CASSYFAGGNQPQHF.